This T cell receptor beta chain was identified in a study of lymphopenia after photon versus proton radiotherapy. General study results and limits: A bigger post-nadir fall in TCR diversity correlated inversely with survival time in deceased patients. Survival link was tested only in deceased patients; proton benefit remains a possibility. Under photons, naive T cells and diversity fell while effector/memory populations rose. Post-nadir diversity loss with photons came from oligoclonal expansion, particularly CD8+ Temra cells.

The CDR3 runs 13 residues. Germline lookup yields CDR1 SQVTM and CDR2 ANQGSEA. Trimming stripped 1 base from V and 6 bases from J, with 12 bases between. As to this clone: What it binds is unknown.

Generated by immunoSEQ multiplex PCR, the TCRdb table keeps only in-frame clones and is missing some. The sample has under 20,000 clones, more than 85% seen once. This rearrangement joins TRBV29-1 to TRBJ1-2; unclear D gene. Sample: peripheral blood, taken from a patient treated with photon-based radiotherapy. This receptor was obtained from a woman aged 35 to 49 with cholangiocarcinoma. The DNA of the CDR3 is TGCAGCGTTGAAGGCAGTGATTTCCATGGCTACACCTTC. The encoded protein is CSVEGSDFHGYTF.